This T cell receptor beta chain was identified in a study of T cell responses to AZD1222 COVID-19 vaccine. The study's findings and limits: Among the donors, most were white British and more were female, and clonal diversity was possibly underestimated.

Repertoires were generated with immunoSEQ multiplex PCR, while TCRdb's copy carries only in-frame clones and drops some. The sample holds around 190,000 clones, about 86% seen once. Trimming cost V 5 bases and J 7 bases; bases outside gene matches: 8. The CDR3 has 14 amino acids. The germline gives CDR1 MNHEY, CDR2 SMNVEV (reference sequence). Concerning this clone: Its antigen is unknown.

Sample: peripheral blood, taken 28 days after the second AZD1222 dose. This TCR came from an adult who received the AZD1222 COVID-19 vaccine. The rearrangement joins TRBV27 to TRBJ1-5, with 7 positions matching TRBD1. The CDR3 region has the DNA TGTGCCAGCAGTCCGGAGGGGGCGCGGCAGCCCCAGCATTTT. Protein: CASSPEGARQPQHF.